This T cell receptor beta chain was observed in a study of blood T cell repertoires in COVID-19. Germline loops: CDR1 LNHDA, CDR2 SQIVND (reference sequence). Trimming removed 5 bases from V and 2 bases from J, with 18 bases in between. The CDR3 is 16 residues long. Methods used by the authors: Amplifying reference gene primers gave estimates of nucleated cell counts. Profiled with immunoSEQ multiplex PCR; TCRdb holds only in-frame clones, not every one. V and J calls and clone size follow that table, whereas D and trimming were derived from the DNA. This sample has 180,000 or so clones, with 70% to 90% found just once.

This clonotype originated in an elderly woman in a cohort sampled during active or convalescent COVID-19. The V gene is TRBV19, the J gene TRBJ1-2; a possible D gene is TRBD1 (5 bases). The sequenced sample consisted of peripheral blood. CDR3 in DNA: TGTGCCAGTAGTTCCCGTCGGGGGGTGTCCAACTATGGCTACACCTTC. It specifies CASSSRRGVSNYGYTF.